Listed below are T cell receptor beta chains from one sample, sequenced in a study of T cell responses to AZD1222 COVID-19 vaccine. Clones were read by immunoSEQ multiplex PCR, and TCRdb kept only the in-frame ones, dropping some. Here the sample spans 80,000 to 130,000 clones, roughly 91% being singletons. The source was peripheral blood, collected on day 0 of AZD1222 vaccination. The source is an adult in good health. Both conserved end residues are part of each CDR3. A D gene is named only where the DNA matches it firmly. Size is stated for part of the rows, as once, few or many counts, or as a class when the clone is expanded.

>TRBV27|NA|once|TRBJ1-2
CASSLAGFYGYTF
TGTGCCAGCAGTTTAGCAGGCTTCTATGGCTACACCTTC
>TRBV7-9|NA|once|TRBJ1-1
CASSLEYRRAEAFF
TGTGCCAGCAGCTTAGAGTACAGGAGGGCTGAAGCTTTCTTT
>TRBV27|TRBD2|NA|TRBJ2-7
CASSLSGGSSYEQYF
TGTGCCAGCAGTTTATCGGGGGGGTCAAGCTACGAGCAGTACTTC
>TRBV7-8|NA|once|TRBJ2-1
CASSRKEGNEQFF
TGTGCCAGCAGCCGCAAAGAGGGCAATGAGCAGTTCTTC
>TRBV18|TRBD1|NA|TRBJ2-7
CASSPMSRQGYDEQYF
TGTGCCAGCTCTCCCATGTCTCGACAGGGATACGACGAGCAGTACTTC
>TRBV2|NA|NA|TRBJ2-7
CASNWGDRGYEQYF
TGTGCCAGCAACTGGGGGGACCGAGGCTACGAGCAGTACTTC
>TRBV6-2/TRBV6-3|NA|NA|TRBJ2-7
CASSYSKVGYEQYF
TGTGCCAGCAGTTACTCGAAAGTAGGGTACGAGCAGTACTTC
>TRBV10-3|NA|NA|TRBJ2-2
CAISLGRSNTGELFF
TGTGCCATCAGTCTGGGACGGTCGAACACCGGGGAGCTGTTTTTT
>TRBV18|TRBD1|NA|TRBJ1-3
CASSVGQGTSGNTIYF
TGTGCCAGCTCGGTAGGACAGGGAACTTCTGGAAACACCATATATTTT
>TRBV9|TRBD2|NA|TRBJ2-2
CASSAGSGTGTGELFF
TGTGCCAGCAGCGCCGGAAGCGGGACGGGCACCGGGGAGCTGTTTTTT
>TRBV3-1/TRBV3-2|NA|NA|TRBJ1-4
CASREGEEKLFF
TGTGCCAGCAGAGAAGGGGAAGAAAAACTGTTTTTT
>TRBV7-9|NA|NA|TRBJ1-6
CASSTRGENSPLHF
TGTGCCAGCAGCACCCGGGGGGAGAATTCACCCCTCCACTTT
>TRBV3-1/TRBV3-2|TRBD1|NA|TRBJ2-3
CASSHDESGTAFDAQYF
TGTGCCAGCAGCCACGATGAATCCGGGACAGCGTTTGACGCGCAGTATTTT
>TRBV5-8|NA|NA|TRBJ2-3
CASSLGLNSADTQYF
TGTGCCAGCAGCTTGGGGCTCAACTCCGCAGATACGCAGTATTTT
>TRBV28|TRBD1|NA|TRBJ1-4
CASSMIRGGLFF
TGTGCCAGCAGTATGATCAGGGGGGGACTGTTTTTT
>TRBV18|TRBD1|NA|TRBJ1-1
CASSRVGTGGRGTEAFF
TGTGCCAGCTCGCGTGTCGGGACAGGGGGCAGGGGCACTGAAGCTTTCTTT
>TRBV27|NA|NA|TRBJ1-6
CASSWDGSSYNSPLHF
TGTGCCAGCAGCTGGGACGGAAGCTCCTATAATTCACCCCTCCACTTT
>TRBV28|NA|NA|TRBJ1-1
CASSLTWAEAFF
TGTGCCAGCAGCTTAACGTGGGCTGAAGCTTTCTTT
>TRBV9|NA|NA|TRBJ2-5
CASSVTYQETQYF
TGTGCCAGCAGCGTAACCTACCAAGAGACCCAGTACTTC
>TRBV27|NA|NA|TRBJ1-2
CASSFRDHPDGHGYTF
TGTGCCAGCAGTTTCCGAGATCATCCCGATGGGCATGGCTACACCTTC
>TRBV9|NA|NA|TRBJ2-2
CASSAAAYGDGELFF
TGTGCCAGCAGCGCCGCCGCGTACGGCGACGGGGAGCTGTTTTTT
>TRBV25-1|NA|NA|TRBJ1-2
CASSVDRQGGYTF
TGTGCCAGCAGTGTTGACAGGCAGGGAGGCTACACCTTC
>TRBV6-5|TRBD1|NA|TRBJ2-7
CASSYSGQGFGEQYF
TGTGCCAGCAGTTACTCGGGACAGGGCTTCGGGGAGCAGTACTTC
>TRBV29-1|NA|NA|TRBJ1-1
CSVGDLNTEAFF
TGCAGCGTTGGAGATTTGAACACTGAAGCTTTCTTT
>TRBV3-1/TRBV3-2|NA|NA|TRBJ2-4
CASSQFTDKNIQYF
TGTGCCAGCAGCCAGTTTACAGACAAAAACATTCAGTACTTC
>TRBV5-1|TRBD2|NA|TRBJ2-1
CASSSRTSGGPYNEQFF
TGCGCCAGCAGCTCTCGGACTAGCGGGGGGCCCTACAATGAGCAGTTCTTC
>TRBV3-1/TRBV3-2|TRBD2|NA|TRBJ2-3
CASSPIAGPTDTQYF
TGTGCCAGCAGCCCCATAGCGGGACCCACAGATACGCAGTATTTT
>TRBV19|NA|NA|TRBJ1-1
CASSRGVLNTEAFF
TGTGCCAGTAGTCGAGGTGTACTAAACACTGAAGCTTTCTTT
>TRBV10-3|NA|NA|TRBJ2-1
CAISVGGNEQFF
TGTGCCATCAGTGTAGGGGGTAATGAGCAGTTCTTC